These 20 T cell receptor beta chains originate from one sample sequenced in a study of T-cell memory formation after mild COVID-19. TCRdb recomputed calls from the 5' RACE reads with MiXCR, one row per CDR3 protein. The sample shows about 33,000 distinct CDR3 sequences, under 25% of them seen only once. Sequenced: PBMCs or a T cell subset sorted from them (not recorded which). Source of these receptors: an adult who had mild COVID-19 (a few samples of this study predate the infection). Cell type and time point are not known.

This clonotype was detected many times. The J gene is TRBJ2-3, the V gene TRBV5-1; D might be TRBD2 (6 bases). Germline CDR1 SGHRS, CDR2 YFSETQ. With 4 bases removed from V and 2 bases from J, the gap between germline ends came to 14 bases. The CDR3 sequence is 15 residues long. In DNA form, the CDR3 reads TGCGCCAGCAGCAACGACGGGGGTAACACAGATACGCAGTATTTT. Amino acid sequence: CASSNDGGNTDTQYF. Full variable domain (rest looked up from reference TRBV5-1 and TRBJ2-3): KAGVTQTPRYLIKTRGQQVTLSCSPISGHRSVSWYQQTPGQGLQFLFEYFSETQRNKGNFPGRFSGRQFSNSRSEMNVSTLELGDSALYLCASSNDGGNTDTQYFGPGTRLTVL.

This clonotype was counted many times. The rearrangement uses TRBV7-3 and TRBJ1-2; D is perhaps TRBD1 (6 bases). V was shortened by 6 bases and J by 10 bases, with 18 bases between the two germline ends. Germline values: CDR1 SGHTA, CDR2 FQGTGA. This CDR3 region has 13 residues. The CDR3 sequence is CASSYNQGSDYTF. Here the CDR3 DNA reads TGTGCCAGCAGTTACAATCAGGGGAGTGACTACACCTTC.

This clonotype was seen a few times. V usage is TRBV6-4 and J usage is TRBJ1-2; 9 bases align to TRBD1. The V and J ends lost 2 bases and 6 bases, in that order; junction bases with no gene match: 10. The CDR3 is made up of 16 amino acids. Per the germline V gene, CDR1 is MRHNA and CDR2 is SNTAGT. CDR3 in amino acids: CASSDGSDRGLNGYTF. CDR3 DNA: TGTGCCAGCAGTGACGGTTCCGACAGGGGGTTGAATGGCTACACCTTC.

This clonotype was observed at least ten times. This rearrangement joins TRBV11-2 to TRBJ2-4; D unclear. Germline CDR1 reads SGHAT; CDR2 reads FQNNGV. V lost 5 bases to trimming and J lost 2 bases, with 16 bases between them. The CDR3 is 16 amino acids. CDR3 amino acids: CASSVTFSVTKNIQYF. The CDR3 bases are TGTGCCAGCAGCGTGACATTCTCGGTAACCAAAAACATTCAGTACTTC.

V usage is TRBV7-6 and J usage is TRBJ2-3, with TRBD2 identical over 7 bases. CDR1 is SGHVS, CDR2 FNYEAQ, per germline. The CDR3 is 16 amino acids. V gave up 4 bases and J gave up 0 bases; unmatched junction bases: 7. The CDR3 reads CASSSSGGTSTDTQYF. DNA of the CDR3: TGTGCCAGCAGCTCTAGCGGCGGCACTAGCACAGATACGCAGTATTTT.

This clonotype qualifies as medium-sized. The gene calls are TRBV12-3 or TRBV12-4 and TRBJ1-6, with 8 bases identical to TRBD1. The CDR3 is 13 residues long. Unmatched junction bases numbered 2, after V lost 5 bases and J lost 8 bases. This CDR3 reads CASSDRGDSPLHF. CDR3 coding DNA: TGTGCCAGCAGTGACAGGGGTGATTCACCCCTCCACTTT.

In this sample, this clonotype turned up many times. This chain uses TRBV7-8 with TRBJ1-2; tentatively, D is TRBD1 (5 bases). Trimming shortened V by 5 bases and J by 4 bases, and 17 bases separated the two germline ends. The CDR3 loop spans 15 amino acids. Per the germline V gene, CDR1 is SGHVS and CDR2 is FQNEAQ. The CDR3 DNA follows: TGTGCCAGCAGCCCCACGGGGGGGACCCGCTATGGCTACACCTTC. It yields the protein CASSPTGGTRYGYTF.

This clonotype was seen repeatedly, ten times or more. The rearrangement links TRBV4-3 to TRBJ1-1; D is unclear. The V and J ends lost 0 bases and 5 bases respectively, with 13 bases between them. This CDR3 comprises 15 residues. Germline values: CDR1 LGHNA, CDR2 YSLEER. As DNA, the CDR3 is TGCGCCAGCAGCCAAGATACCCGGAGCGAAACTGAAGCTTTCTTT. Its translation is CASSQDTRSETEAFF.

This clonotype was seen at least ten times. J is TRBJ2-2 and V is TRBV14; D uncertain. Per germline, CDR1 SGHDN and CDR2 FVKESK. The germline V and J ends were trimmed by 1 base and 4 bases, with 4 bases remaining between them. CDR3 length equals 13 residues. This chain's CDR3 is CASSQGTTGELFF. In DNA form, the CDR3 reads TGTGCCAGCAGCCAAGGGACCACCGGGGAGCTGTTTTTT.

A single count supports this clonotype. The CDR3 here is CASSYFAGGAYNEQFF. DNA for the CDR3: TGTGCCAGCAGTTATTTCGCGGGGGGCGCCTACAATGAGCAGTTCTTC. V is TRBV6-5 and J is TRBJ2-1, with TRBD2 matching over 8 bases. This CDR3 contains 16 residues. Germline V CDR1 and CDR2: MNHEY, SVGAGI. V dropped 3 bases and J dropped 2; count of bases not matched to a gene: 6.

This clonotype was picked up many times. The chain employs TRBV7-6 and TRBJ2-7, with a weak D call TRBD2 (6 bases). The germline gives CDR1 SGHVS, CDR2 FNYEAQ. This CDR3 is built from 15 residues. The germline V and J ends were trimmed by 1 base and 3 bases, with 13 bases remaining between them. CDR3 nucleotides: TGTGCCAGCAGCTTAGGAAATCGCGGGAACTACGAGCAGTACTTC. Translated, it gives CASSLGNRGNYEQYF.

This clonotype was recorded at least ten times. The chain couples TRBV20-1 to TRBJ2-3; TRBD2 is a possible D gene (5 bases). V lost 3 bases to trimming and J lost 2 bases, with 9 bases between them. This CDR3 spans 13 amino acids. Germline CDR1 is DFQATT and CDR2 is SNEGSKA (reference sequence). The CDR3: CSARARATDTQYF. As DNA, the CDR3 is TGCAGTGCTAGGGCGCGGGCCACAGATACGCAGTATTTT.

This rearrangement joins TRBV4-1 to TRBJ1-1; D is uncertain. Trimming left V 0 bases short and J 0 bases short, with 14 bases between. The germline gives CDR1 MGHRA, CDR2 YSYEKL. The CDR3 is made up of 17 amino acids. CDR3 sequence: CASSQDLQLRMNTEAFF. CDR3 sequence (DNA): TGCGCCAGCAGCCAAGATCTGCAGCTGCGCATGAACACTGAAGCTTTCTTT.

The rearrangement links TRBV6-6 to TRBJ1-6; D remains ambiguous. With 7 bases removed from V and 0 bases from J, the gap between germline ends came to 7 bases. CDR3 size: 14 residues. Germline V lookup: CDR1 MNHNY, CDR2 SVGAGI (reference sequence). The CDR3 coding sequence is TGTGCCAGCAAGCTAAGCTCCTATAATTCACCCCTCCACTTT. It translates to CASKLSSYNSPLHF.

The sample holds one count of this clonotype. The gene calls are TRBV7-6 and TRBJ2-7, with 7 bases matching TRBD2. The CDR3 spans 16 residues. Germline CDR1 and CDR2: SGHVS and FNYEAQ. Trimming removed 2 bases from V and 2 bases from J; junction bases left unmatched: 9. In nucleotides, the CDR3 is TGTGCCAGCAGCTTACCCACCGGGGGAGGGACCTACGAGCAGTACTTC. Translation: CASSLPTGGGTYEQYF.

This clonotype was seen many times. The gene calls are TRBV4-1 and TRBJ2-7; 8 bases are shared with TRBD2. CDR1 is MGHRA and CDR2 is YSYEKL in the germline V gene. Trimming removed 3 bases from V and 1 base from J; junction bases left unmatched: 5. The CDR3 totals 15 residues. CDR3: CASSHSGTSSYEQYF. As DNA, the CDR3 is TGCGCCAGCAGCCATTCCGGGACTAGTTCCTACGAGCAGTACTTC.

This clonotype appeared many times. V usage is TRBV24-1 and J usage is TRBJ2-1; 8 bases align to TRBD1. There are 14 residues in the CDR3. V lost 9 bases to trimming and J lost 7 bases; unmatched junction nucleotides: 10. CDR1 KGHDR and CDR2 SFDVKD come from the germline V gene. The CDR3 nucleotides read TGTGCCACCCGTCCGACAGGGGCATCTAATGAGCAGTTCTTC. Translation gives CATRPTGASNEQFF.

This clonotype has at least ten counts. This chain links TRBV4-1 with TRBJ2-1; 8 nucleotides align to TRBD2. In germline, CDR1 is MGHRA, CDR2 YSYEKL. The CDR3 spans 14 residues. The V segment lost 4 bases and the J segment 7 bases; nucleotides outside the gene matches: 6. CDR3 in DNA: TGCGCCAGCAGCCGGCGGGGGGCTAAGAATGAGCAGTTCTTC. It translates to CASSRRGAKNEQFF.

Many counts were recorded for this clonotype. The chain carries TRBV5-1 and TRBJ1-2, with D perhaps matching TRBD1 (5 bases). The germline V and J ends were trimmed by 4 bases and 5 bases, with 15 bases remaining between them. CDR1 SGHRS and CDR2 YFSETQ come from the germline V gene. This CDR3 is 14 amino acids long. The CDR3 spells CASSALRDGYGYTF. The DNA of the CDR3 is TGCGCCAGCAGCGCCCTCAGGGATGGGTATGGCTACACCTTC.

This clonotype was detected many times. The chain is built from TRBV6-5 and TRBJ1-2; perhaps TRBD1 as D (6 bases). In germline, CDR1 is MNHEY, CDR2 SVGAGI. V was clipped by 6 bases and J by 2 bases, with 19 bases between them. The CDR3 is 16 residues long. CDR3 loop: CASSPRGGGGNYGYTF. DNA of the CDR3: TGTGCCAGCAGCCCTAGAGGGGGAGGGGGGAACTATGGCTACACCTTC.